The rows below give T cell receptor beta chains drawn from one sample of a study of identical twins. TCRdb fed the 5' RACE reads into MiXCR, producing one record per CDR3 protein. The repertoire has around 490,000 distinct CDR3 sequences, approximately 16% of them found once; the top ten carry 0.44%. The same specimen was also included in a second study, on yellow fever vaccine responses in identical twins.

The source material was CD4+ T cells sorted from blood. The receptors originated from a woman aged 18-35 years in good health. Both conserved end residues are part of each CDR3. A D gene is named only where the DNA matches it firmly. Where a row states a size, it is once, few, many or the class of an expanded clone; other rows omit it.

CDR3 protein	CDR3 DNA	D gene	J gene	clone size	V gene
CSVAGQGTEAFF	TGCAGCGTTGCGGGACAGGGCACTGAAGCTTTCTTT	TRBD1	TRBJ1-1	few	TRBV29-1
CASSIQGTTEAFF	TGTGCCAGCTCCATACAGGGGACCACTGAAGCTTTCTTT	TRBD1	TRBJ1-1	few	TRBV18
CASSLWPRSSYNEQFF	TGTGCCAGCAGTTTATGGCCTAGGAGCTCCTACAATGAGCAGTTCTTC	.	TRBJ2-1	.	TRBV28
CASSFIGQDGTEAFF	TGCGCCAGCAGCTTTATAGGACAGGATGGCACTGAAGCTTTCTTT	TRBD1	TRBJ1-1	many	TRBV5-1
CATSRDLGTGEKLFF	TGTGCCACCAGCAGAGATCTTGGTACAGGGGAAAAACTGTTTTTT	.	TRBJ1-4	.	TRBV15
CASSSKWEQFF	TGTGCCAGCAGTTCTAAATGGGAGCAGTTCTTC	.	TRBJ2-1	.	TRBV2
CASSLEGTSGIFEQYF	TGTGCCAGCAGCTTAGAAGGGACTAGCGGGATTTTTGAGCAGTACTTC	TRBD2	TRBJ2-7	few	TRBV11-2
CSHQAGRGETTDTQYF	TGCAGCCACCAAGCTGGGCGGGGGGAGACCACAGATACGCAGTATTTT	TRBD2	TRBJ2-3	.	TRBV29-1
CATSHGGAGDTDTQYF	TGTGCCACCAGTCACGGGGGGGCTGGCGACACAGATACGCAGTATTTT	TRBD2	TRBJ2-3	few	TRBV24-1
CASRPDRATDTQYF	TGTGCCAGCAGACCCGACAGGGCCACAGATACGCAGTATTTT	TRBD1	TRBJ2-3	.	TRBV6-1
CSVGTSLVHEQFF	TGCAGCGTTGGTACTAGTCTCGTCCATGAGCAGTTCTTC	.	TRBJ2-1	few	TRBV29-1
CASSRSGINTGELFF	TGTGCCAGCAGTCGAAGCGGGATAAACACCGGGGAGCTGTTTTTT	TRBD2	TRBJ2-2	.	TRBV6-1
CASSFTPSQPQHF	TGTGCCAGCAGTTTTACCCCCAGTCAGCCCCAGCATTTT	.	TRBJ1-5	many	TRBV12-3/TRBV12-4
CASSLLGVTYNEQFF	TGTGCCAGCAGCTTGTTAGGGGTAACGTACAATGAGCAGTTCTTC	.	TRBJ2-1	.	TRBV5-6
CASSLGTSGGLDTGELFF	TGCGCCAGCAGCCTCGGGACTAGCGGGGGCTTAGACACCGGGGAGCTGTTTTTT	TRBD2	TRBJ2-2	.	TRBV5-1
CSARHGGWGQPQHF	TGCAGTGCTAGACATGGGGGTTGGGGTCAGCCCCAGCATTTT	.	TRBJ1-5	few	TRBV20-1
CAGSQDGELFF	TGTGCCGGGTCCCAGGACGGGGAGCTGTTTTTT	.	TRBJ2-2	many	TRBV2
CASSFLLDTQYF	TGTGCCAGCAGCTTCTTGTTGGATACGCAGTATTTT	.	TRBJ2-3	.	TRBV5-6
CASSLADRGGDEQFF	TGCGCCAGCAGCTTGGCCGACAGGGGAGGCGATGAGCAGTTCTTC	TRBD1	TRBJ2-1	few	TRBV5-1
CASRPGQYNEQFF	TGTGCCAGCAGGCCGGGACAATACAATGAGCAGTTCTTC	.	TRBJ2-1	few	TRBV12-3/TRBV12-4
CASTPGGPRQTQYF	TGTGCCAGCACTCCGGGGGGGCCCCGGCAGACCCAGTACTTC	TRBD2	TRBJ2-5	.	TRBV12-3/TRBV12-4
CATSRTGGADIQYF	TGTGCCACCAGCAGAACAGGGGGCGCAGACATTCAGTACTTC	TRBD1	TRBJ2-4	.	TRBV15
CATSSGGQGNYGYTF	TGTGCCACCAGCTCCGGGGGACAGGGGAACTATGGCTACACCTTC	TRBD1	TRBJ1-2	.	TRBV24-1
CASSQEAERSYNEQFF	TGCGCCAGCAGCCAAGAGGCGGAACGCTCCTACAATGAGCAGTTCTTC	.	TRBJ2-1	.	TRBV4-1
CASSTGQGGSPLHF	TGTGCCAGCAGTACTGGACAGGGGGGTTCACCCCTCCACTTT	TRBD1	TRBJ1-6	many	TRBV6-5
CASSLSRGGRFPNEQFF	TGTGCCAGCAGCTTAAGTAGGGGCGGGAGATTTCCCAATGAGCAGTTCTTC	TRBD2	TRBJ2-1	.	TRBV7-6
CASTEVDRAYEQYF	TGTGCCAGCACCGAAGTGGACAGAGCCTACGAGCAGTACTTC	.	TRBJ2-7	.	TRBV25-1